Presented here are 21 T cell receptor beta chains from one specimen sequenced in a study of T cell repertoires and Cas9 in healthy adults. Profiling relied on immunoSEQ multiplex PCR, and the TCRdb table lists in-frame clones only, not all of them. The sample lists approximately 22,000 clones; about 90% were seen once. Input material: CD4+ effector T cells (CD127+, CD25-, CD137-, CD154-) from PBMCs; culture status not recorded. These receptors all stem from a human donor in good health.

The genes are TRBV14 and TRBJ1-2; D is perhaps TRBD1 (5 bases). The CDR3 has 17 amino acids. Trimming left V 0 bases short and J 2 bases short, with 16 bases between. From germline, CDR1 is SGHDN and CDR2 FVKESK. CDR3 sequence reads: CASSQDSLAGRNYGYTF. The CDR3 bases are TGTGCCAGCAGCCAAGACTCGCTGGCAGGGAGGAACTATGGCTACACCTTC.

The chain recombines TRBV5-5 with TRBJ1-1, with D possibly matching TRBD1 (5 bases). The V gene lost 0 bases and the J gene lost 0 bases, with 9 bases spanning the gap. This CDR3 comprises 15 residues. Germline-derived CDR1 and CDR2 are SGHKS and YYEKEE (reference sequence). The CDR3 loop reads CASSLAGEMNTEAFF. CDR3 DNA sequence: TGTGCCAGCAGCTTGGCGGGGGAGATGAACACTGAAGCTTTCTTT.

The rearrangement links TRBV5-1 to TRBJ2-3; D remains unclear. Trimming stripped 4 bases from V and 2 bases from J, with 5 bases between. The CDR3 runs 12 residues. Germline CDR1 reads SGHRS; CDR2 reads YFSETQ. The DNA of the CDR3 is TGCGCCAGCAGCCTACCCACAGATACGCAGTATTTT. It codes for CASSLPTDTQYF.

V and J are TRBV10-3 and TRBJ2-2, with 11 bases matching TRBD1. From germline, CDR1 is ENHRY and CDR2 SYGVKD. The CDR3 length is 14 residues. Trimming cost V 9 bases and J 6 bases; bases outside gene matches: 6. DNA for the CDR3: TGTGCCATTGGACAGGGGGCGGCTTCCGGGGAGCTGTTTTTT. This translates into CAIGQGAASGELFF.

The genes are TRBV25-1 and TRBJ2-1; TRBD1 matches 9 bases. The germline V gene has CDR1 MGHDK and CDR2 SYGVNS. With 3 bases clipped from V and 4 bases from J, the junction kept 7 bases outside the gene matches. The CDR3 spans 16 residues. The CDR3 DNA follows: TGTGCCAGCAGTGACCCCGGACAGGGGAGATACAATGAGCAGTTCTTC. This codes for CASSDPGQGRYNEQFF.

This chain uses TRBV27 with TRBJ1-1; D is ambiguous. V lost 6 bases to trimming and J lost 6 bases, with 14 bases between them. This CDR3 is 13 amino acids long. Germline V gives CDR1 MNHEY, CDR2 SMNVEV (reference sequence). The DNA of the CDR3 is TGTGCCAGCAGGAGTACACGAACGGCTGAAGCTTTCTTT. It encodes CASRSTRTAEAFF.

The chain employs TRBV11-2 and TRBJ2-5; 12 bases fit TRBD2. Germline lookup yields CDR1 SGHAT and CDR2 FQNNGV. The CDR3 is 18 residues long. J was trimmed by 2 bases and V by 2 bases; bases with no gene match: 9. The CDR3 DNA is TGTGCCAGCAGCTTAAGACTACTAGCGGGGGGACCTCAAGAGACCCAGTACTTC. This gives the protein CASSLRLLAGGPQETQYF.

The CDR3: CASSPETGKFGYTF. CDR3 sequence (DNA): TGTGCCAGCTCACCAGAGACAGGGAAATTTGGCTACACCTTC. The J gene is TRBJ1-2, the V gene TRBV18, with 7 nucleotides matching TRBD1. V was pared by 2 bases and J by 7 bases, with 7 bases of the junction left unmatched. The CDR3 loop spans 14 amino acids. CDR1 is KGHSH and CDR2 is LQKENI in the germline V gene.

This clone has more than one count but fewer than ten. This chain connects TRBV5-1 to TRBJ1-2; TRBD1 aligns across 7 bases. Germline V lookup: CDR1 SGHRS, CDR2 YFSETQ. The CDR3 is 14 amino acids. J lost 4 bases, V lost 4 bases, and 7 bases had no gene match. The CDR3 nucleotides read TGCGCCAGCAGCGCGGAACAGGGGACCTATGGCTACACCTTC. Protein product: CASSAEQGTYGYTF.

This clone was detected only a few times. This chain connects TRBV28 to TRBJ2-1, with D hard to call. V lost 2 bases to trimming and J lost 2 bases, with 7 bases between them. Germline values: CDR1 MDHEN, CDR2 SYDVKM. The CDR3 contains 14 residues. The CDR3 loop reads CASSLEWAYNEQFF. CDR3 DNA sequence: TGTGCCAGCAGTTTAGAATGGGCCTACAATGAGCAGTTCTTC.

In this sample, this clone turned up once. The genes are TRBV6-1 and TRBJ1-4, with TRBD1 matching 9 bases. The trim removed 4 bases at V and 7 bases at J, leaving 1 base unmatched. The CDR3 is 13 amino acids. Germline V CDR1 and CDR2: MNHNS, SASEGT. CDR3 protein: CASSVTGGEKLFF. CDR3 DNA sequence: TGTGCCAGCAGTGTGACAGGGGGTGAAAAACTGTTTTTT.

The rearrangement uses TRBV7-9 and TRBJ2-2; D is unresolved. From germline, CDR1 is SEHNR and CDR2 FQNEAQ (reference sequence). Trimming removed 3 bases at V and 6 bases at J, with 14 bases between. The CDR3 totals 15 residues. The CDR3 sequence: CASSLLGVQAGELFF. In DNA form, the CDR3 reads TGTGCCAGCAGCTTGTTGGGCGTACAAGCCGGGGAGCTGTTTTTT. Full variable domain (missing parts from reference TRBV7-9 and TRBJ2-2): DTGVSQNPRHKITKRGQNVTFRCDPISEHNRLYWYRQTLGQGPEFLTYFQNEAQLEKSRLLSDRFSAERPKGSFSTLEIQRTEQGDSAMYLCASSLLGVQAGELFFGEGSRLTVL.

The rearrangement joins TRBV7-3 to TRBJ1-2, with 7 bases that match TRBD1. V dropped 4 bases and J dropped 7; count of bases not matched to a gene: 6. Germline assignment: CDR1 SGHTA and CDR2 FQGTGA. This CDR3 contains 13 residues. CDR3: CASSSGTARGYTF. The CDR3 region has the DNA TGTGCCAGCAGCTCCGGGACAGCGCGTGGCTACACCTTC.

The chain combines TRBV19 with TRBJ1-5; 7 bases map to TRBD1. Looked up from germline, CDR1 is LNHDA and CDR2 is SQIVND (reference sequence). The ends lost 4 bases at V and 3 bases at J; junction bases unmatched: 9. The CDR3 totals 16 residues. The CDR3 DNA reads TGTGCCAGTAGTAGCCTACCGGGACAGTTCAATCAGCCCCAGCATTTT. The encoded protein is CASSSLPGQFNQPQHF.

In DNA form, the CDR3 reads TGTGCCACCAGCAGAGGGCGTCAGGGAGCCTACGAGCAGTACTTC. This codes for CATSRGRQGAYEQYF. V gene TRBV15 combines with J gene TRBJ2-7; D might be TRBD1 or TRBD2, each matching 5 bases. Germline-derived CDR1 and CDR2 are LNHNV and YYDKDF (reference sequence). The CDR3 runs 15 residues. Deletions cut 1 base from V and 2 bases from J, with 12 bases between.

V is TRBV2 and J is TRBJ2-3; D is undetermined. Between the trimmed V and J ends, which lost 3 bases and 3 bases, there was a span of 1 base. Germline lookup yields CDR1 SNHLY and CDR2 FYNNEI. The CDR3 runs 11 residues. In DNA form, the CDR3 reads TGTGCCAGCAGTGAGACAGATACGCAGTATTTT. Protein sequence: CASSETDTQYF.

The chain recombines TRBV6-1 with TRBJ1-4; 7 bases line up with TRBD1. V dropped 6 bases and J dropped 4; count of bases not matched to a gene: 5. This CDR3 is 14 amino acids long. The germline V gene encodes CDR1 MNHNS and CDR2 SASEGT. CDR3 nucleotide sequence: TGTGCCAGCAGCAGACAGGGCAATAATGAAAAACTGTTTTTT. Protein product: CASSRQGNNEKLFF.

This rearrangement joins TRBV15 to TRBJ1-5; maybe TRBD1 (6 bases). Germline loops: CDR1 LNHNV, CDR2 YYDKDF (reference sequence). V lost 0 bases and J 12 bases, leaving 9 bases between the germline ends. CDR3 length: 12 residues. This chain's CDR3 is CATSRDVQGQHF. The CDR3 coding sequence is TGTGCCACCAGCAGAGACGTACAGGGCCAGCATTTT.

The rearrangement links TRBV6-6 to TRBJ1-5; D perhaps matches TRBD1 (5 bases). Trimming shortened V by 4 bases and J by 8 bases, and 18 bases separated the two germline ends. The germline V gene encodes CDR1 MNHNY and CDR2 SVGAGI (reference sequence). This CDR3 has 15 amino acids. CDR3: CASSFDPGYGEPQHF. DNA of the CDR3: TGTGCCAGCAGTTTCGACCCAGGGTATGGAGAGCCCCAGCATTTT.

The chain links TRBV28 to TRBJ2-1; a possible D gene is TRBD2 (7 bases). The V gene lost 3 bases and the J gene lost 0 bases, with 15 bases spanning the gap. CDR3 length: 17 residues. Germline CDR1 and CDR2: MDHEN and SYDVKM. In DNA, the CDR3 is TGTGCCAGCAGTTTTACCTTCGGGGGGCGCTCCTACAATGAGCAGTTCTTC. Encoded protein: CASSFTFGGRSYNEQFF.

The chain has TRBV7-9 and TRBJ1-2; TRBD1 matches 10 bases. The CDR3 runs 14 residues. V shed 3 bases, J shed 5 bases, and the junction held 3 bases outside the gene matches. Germline values: CDR1 SEHNR, CDR2 FQNEAQ (reference sequence). CDR3 sequence (DNA): TGTGCCAGCAGCTTCCCGGACAGGGGGTATGGCTACACCTTC. It codes for CASSFPDRGYGYTF. Full variable domain (missing parts from reference TRBV7-9 and TRBJ1-2): DTGVSQNPRHKITKRGQNVTFRCDPISEHNRLYWYRQTLGQGPEFLTYFQNEAQLEKSRLLSDRFSAERPKGSFSTLEIQRTEQGDSAMYLCASSFPDRGYGYTFGSGTRLTVV.